This T cell receptor (beta chain) stems from a study of blood T cell repertoires in COVID-19. The overall study: Researchers got acute and convalescent COVID-19 samples from the United States, Italy and Spain.

As originally analysed: Amplification with reference gene primers provided the estimates of nucleated cell counts. Only in-frame clones appear in the TCRdb table, and some are missing; sequencing was by immunoSEQ multiplex PCR. The V and J calls and clone size were taken over from that table, and D and trimming were inferred from the DNA. The sample yields about 230,000 clones, around 90% seen once. Individuals drawn from 20 to 25 US areas were roughly 18 to 95 years old. With 8 bases removed from V and 2 bases from J, the gap between germline ends came to 16 bases. Germline V gives CDR1 MNHEY, CDR2 SMNVEV (reference sequence). The CDR3 totals 14 residues.

Sequenced sample: PBMCs or T cells enriched from blood (not recorded which). V gene TRBV27 combines with J gene TRBJ2-7; possible D gene TRBD1, 6 bases. This clonotype was sampled from a man aged 25 to 45 who had recovered from COVID-19. The CDR3 is CASWTDRIPYEQYF. The DNA for the CDR3 is TGTGCCAGCTGGACCGACAGGATCCCCTACGAGCAGTACTTC.